The 21 T cell receptor beta chains below were found in one sample sequenced in a study of regulatory T cells in long-lasting Graves disease. According to the study, TCR beta libraries were built with iRepertoire HTBI primers and CDR3-region Arm-PCR. TCRdb used MiXCR to reprocess the multiplex PCR reads, holding one entry per CDR3 protein. The repertoire holds about 560,000 distinct CDR3 sequences, about 16% seen once, with about 12% in the top ten. Documented time point: newly diagnosed GD, antithyroid drugs for less than 3 months. The TCR library was made from RNA that had been extracted from PBMCs in TRIzol. These data were likewise used in another study, on T cells in Graves' hyperthyroidism and ophthalmopathy.

Sequenced here: peripheral blood mononuclear cells (PBMCs), sampled at new diagnosis, from a patient treated with antithyroid drugs. The receptors were gathered from a man younger than 35 with Graves disease.

This clonotype has a count of ten or more. This chain joins TRBV12-3 or TRBV12-4 and TRBJ2-2; D gene uncertain. Trimming stripped 3 bases from V and 2 bases from J, with 7 bases between. The CDR3 contains 14 residues. Written as DNA, the CDR3 is TGTGCCAGCAGTTTCACGGAAAACACCGGGGAGCTGTTTTTT. As protein: CASSFTENTGELFF.

Ten or more counts support this clonotype. The chain links TRBV6-5 to TRBJ1-1, with a possible D match to TRBD1 (6 bases). This CDR3 is built from 15 residues. The germline V gene has CDR1 MNHEY and CDR2 SVGAGI. The V end lost 2 bases, the J end lost 4 bases, and 14 bases lay between the germline ends. The CDR3 reads CASSYPTGFGTEAFF. CDR3 DNA sequence: TGTGCCAGCAGTTACCCCACAGGGTTCGGCACTGAAGCTTTCTTT.

The chain has TRBV4-1 and TRBJ1-4; tentative D call: TRBD1 (6 bases). Germline CDR1 MGHRA, CDR2 YSYEKL. The V end was cut by 0 bases, the J end by 6 bases, with 20 bases between. The CDR3 is made up of 18 amino acids. Written as DNA, the CDR3 is TGCGCCAGCAGCCAAGAATCTTTTACGTACAGGGACCATGAAAAACTGTTTTTT. This sequence encodes CASSQESFTYRDHEKLFF.

The chain employs TRBV28 and TRBJ2-1, with 9 bases lining up with TRBD2. The CDR3 is 15 residues long. V shed 6 bases, J shed 10 bases, and the junction held 13 bases outside the gene matches. The germline CDR1 and CDR2 sequences are MDHEN and SYDVKM. DNA for the CDR3: TGTGCCAGCAGCCCCCCAGCGGGAGGCTACGCGGAGCAGTTCTTC. It yields the protein CASSPPAGGYAEQFF.

This clonotype came up a few times. The V call is TRBV13, the J call TRBJ1-4; 10 positions match TRBD1. Looked up from germline, CDR1 is PRHDT and CDR2 is FYEKMQ (reference sequence). The CDR3 sequence is 15 residues long. With V trimmed by 2 bases and J by 6 bases, 3 bases remained unmatched. CDR3 in amino acids: CASSLRGTGDEKLFF. The CDR3 DNA is TGTGCCAGCAGCTTACGCGGGACAGGGGATGAAAAACTGTTTTTT.

This clonotype was recorded once. The chain links TRBV10-3 to TRBJ1-4; D possibly corresponds to TRBD1 (6 bases). The V and J ends lost 4 bases and 7 bases respectively, with 16 bases between them. Germline assignment: CDR1 ENHRY and CDR2 SYGVKD. This CDR3 spans 15 amino acids. This chain's CDR3 is CAISVTGQGGEKLFF. The CDR3 DNA sequence: TGTGCCATCAGTGTTACGGGACAAGGGGGTGAAAAACTGTTTTTT.

CDR3 residues: CSAGSGTSGTSSYNEQFF. CDR3 sequence (DNA): TGCAGTGCTGGATCCGGGACTAGCGGGACAAGCTCCTACAATGAGCAGTTCTTC. The chain carries TRBV20-1 and TRBJ2-1, with 13 bases fitting TRBD2. J lost 0 bases, V lost 5 bases, and 10 bases had no gene match. Per germline, CDR1 DFQATT and CDR2 SNEGSKA (reference sequence). The CDR3 totals 18 residues.

Turning to this clonotype: A much larger clone lies a single base off, so this may be a read error. This chain links TRBV3-1 with TRBJ2-7; unclear D gene. CDR1 is LGHDT, CDR2 YNNKEL, per germline (reference sequence). This CDR3 region has 13 residues. CDR3 in DNA: TGTGCCAGCTGCCAAAAGATAGGGAACGAGCAGTACTTC. Its protein product is CASCQKIGNEQYF.

This clonotype has ten or more counts. This chain joins TRBV6-1 and TRBJ1-2; 9 positions agree with TRBD1. J lost 4 bases, V lost 7 bases, and 10 bases had no gene match. The CDR3 is 15 amino acids. Per the germline V gene, CDR1 is MNHNS and CDR2 is SASEGT. The CDR3 is CASNKAGQGGYGYTF. In nucleotides, the CDR3 is TGTGCCAGCAATAAGGCGGGACAGGGAGGCTATGGCTACACCTTC.

This clonotype has ten or more counts. One end of the junction fails to match germline, which may point to a read error. The chain is built from TRBV5-4 and TRBJ2-5; D gene unclear. The CDR3 is 14 amino acids. Germline-derived CDR1 and CDR2 are SGHNT and YYREEE (reference sequence). This CDR3 is CASRLGTDQETQYF. In DNA form, the CDR3 reads TGTGCCAGCAGATTGGGAACGGACCAAGAGACCCAGTACTTC.

This clonotype showed up just a few times. A clone one base away is much larger, so this may be a read error. The chain couples TRBV20-1 to TRBJ2-7; 12 positions match TRBD2. Germline V lookup: CDR1 DFQATT, CDR2 SNEGSKA (reference sequence). This CDR3 has 14 amino acids. CDR3 sequence reads: CSAQGLAGRYGQYF. CDR3 sequence (DNA): TGCAGTGCTCAAGGACTAGCGGGACGTTACGGGCAGTACTTC.

This clonotype was observed a handful of times. This chain joins TRBV2 and TRBJ1-1, with D unclear. V was cut by 4 bases and J by 3 bases, with 6 bases left in between. Germline V gene lookup returns CDR1 SNHLY and CDR2 FYNNEI. This CDR3 is 12 amino acids long. The DNA of the CDR3 is TGTGCCAGCAGTGCATCAGACACTGAAGCTTTCTTT. It yields the protein CASSASDTEAFF.

The rearrangement links TRBV20-1 to TRBJ1-1, with TRBD1 identical over 8 bases. The CDR3 loop spans 15 amino acids. Germline assignment: CDR1 DFQATT and CDR2 SNEGSKA (reference sequence). With 0 bases clipped from V and 5 bases from J, the junction kept 8 bases outside the gene matches. The DNA for the CDR3 is TGCAGTGCTAGAGACTTATCAGGGGGCTGGACTGAAGCTTTCTTT. Its translation: CSARDLSGGWTEAFF.

This clonotype was seen ten or more times. CDR3 loop: CASSPDLSNQPQHF. Here the CDR3 DNA reads TGTGCCAGCAGTCCCGACCTTAGCAATCAGCCCCAGCATTTT. J is TRBJ1-5 and V is TRBV28; no reliable D call. Per germline, CDR1 MDHEN and CDR2 SYDVKM. With 5 bases removed from V and 0 bases from J, the gap between germline ends came to 8 bases. This CDR3 is built from 14 residues.

This clonotype showed up just once. Only one base separates this from a far larger clonotype, so it likely reflects a read error. V gene TRBV20-1 combines with J gene TRBJ2-1; a possible D gene is TRBD1 (5 bases). Trimming took off 4 bases at V and 10 bases at J, with 17 bases between the two ends. CDR1 DFQATT and CDR2 SNEGSKA come from the germline V gene (reference sequence). This CDR3 is built from 13 residues. This CDR3 is CSATLPGLREQFF. CDR3 DNA sequence: TGCAGTGCTACATTACCAGGGTTGCGCGAGCAGTTCTTC.

The CDR3 protein is CASSLQGGTFREQYF. The CDR3 DNA sequence: TGTGCCAGCTCACTTCAGGGCGGGACCTTCCGCGAGCAGTACTTC. The V gene is TRBV18, the J gene TRBJ2-7; D is perhaps TRBD2 (6 bases). Germline CDR1 and CDR2: KGHSH and LQKENI. V was clipped by 4 bases and J by 6 bases, with 19 bases between them. The CDR3 totals 15 residues.

In its sample, this clonotype was seen a few times. CDR3 region: CASSEAALAGGMYNEQFF. CDR3 bases: TGTGCCAGCAGTGAAGCGGCGCTAGCGGGAGGGATGTACAATGAGCAGTTCTTC. The chain employs TRBV6-1 and TRBJ2-1, with 12 bases identical to TRBD2. This CDR3 comprises 18 residues. Unmatched junction bases numbered 7, after V lost 0 bases and J lost 4 bases. Germline loops: CDR1 MNHNS, CDR2 SASEGT.

This clonotype was counted only a few times. The CDR3 DNA reads as TGTGCCAGCAGTCCTTACCCCAACCCTAGACAGGGTTACGAGCAGTACTTC. Amino acids: CASSPYPNPRQGYEQYF. V is TRBV27 and J is TRBJ2-7; 7 bases align to TRBD1. The J segment lost 4 bases and the V segment lost 5 bases, leaving 17 bases of the junction unmatched. The germline V gene has CDR1 MNHEY and CDR2 SMNVEV (reference sequence). The CDR3 covers 17 residues.

To note about this clonotype: This likely came from a read error, as a far larger clone is one base away. The chain recombines TRBV7-2 with TRBJ2-5, with 11 nucleotides matching TRBD2. Germline CDR1 reads SGHTA; CDR2 reads FQGNSA. The CDR3 runs to 14 residues. The CDR3 region has the DNA TGTGTCAGCAGCGTGACTAGCGGGGTGAAGACCCAGTACTTC. It is translated as CVSSVTSGVKTQYF. The variable domain in full, with the rest retrieved from reference TRBV7-2 and TRBJ2-5, is GAGVSQSPSNKVTEKGKDVELRCDPISGHTALYWYRQSLGQGLEFLIYFQGNSAPDKSGLPSDRFSAERTGGSVSTLTIQRTQQEDSAVYLCVSSVTSGVKTQYFGPGTRLLVL.

This clonotype showed up many times. The gene calls are TRBV7-8 and TRBJ2-3; a possible D gene is TRBD1 (6 bases). Germline-derived CDR1 and CDR2 are SGHVS and FQNEAQ. The V and J ends lost 2 bases and 1 base respectively, with 19 bases between them. The CDR3 runs 18 residues. CDR3 in amino acids: CASSLYRAVAVGTDTQYF. CDR3 sequence (DNA): TGTGCCAGCAGCTTATACAGGGCAGTGGCGGTAGGCACAGATACGCAGTATTTT.

This clonotype was counted between two and nine times. This chain links TRBV6-1 with TRBJ2-5, with 8 bases identical to TRBD1. J lost 1 base, V lost 3 bases, and 7 bases had no gene match. The CDR3 covers 16 residues. Germline CDR1 is MNHNS and CDR2 is SASEGT. CDR3 coding DNA: TGTGCCAGCAGTGAGTCCAGGACAGGGCCCCAAGAGACCCAGTACTTC. It codes for CASSESRTGPQETQYF.